Presented here are 16 T cell receptor beta chains from one specimen sequenced in a study of molecular identifiers for immune sequencing clone quantification. TCRdb itself ran the PCR reads through MiXCR, one entry per CDR3 protein. This sample has more than 300,000 distinct CDR3 sequences, with 20% to 25% found just once. Sequencing used naive CD8+ T cells from blood, with Jurkat cell RNA spiked in. Subset: FACS-sorted CD8+CD4-CCR7+CD45RA+ naive T cells. The receptors derive from a human donor in good health. Some libraries in this study had Jurkat cell RNA spiked in.

The chain couples TRBV10-3 to TRBJ2-7; D might be TRBD1 (6 bases). The CDR3 has 15 residues. V gave up 0 bases and J gave up 0 bases, with 9 bases separating them. Germline V lookup: CDR1 ENHRY, CDR2 SYGVKD. CDR3 bases: TGTGCCATCAGTGAGTCGAACAGGGCCTCCTACGAGCAGTACTTC. This codes for CAISESNRASYEQYF.

This clonotype showed up many times. The gene calls are TRBV28 and TRBJ2-2; D is uncertain. CDR1 and CDR2 (germline): MDHEN, SYDVKM. Trimming removed 3 bases from V and 2 bases from J, with 7 bases in between. The CDR3 covers 14 residues. This CDR3 is CASSLRINTGELFF. The CDR3 coding sequence is TGTGCCAGCAGTTTGCGCATAAACACCGGGGAGCTGTTTTTT.

This clonotype has a count of ten or more. The chain carries TRBV13 and TRBJ2-3; TRBD1 agrees at 8 bases. The CDR3 totals 15 residues. Germline lookup yields CDR1 PRHDT and CDR2 FYEKMQ (reference sequence). Losses at the gene ends were 4 bases for V and 4 bases for J; bases not matched to a gene: 7. The CDR3 is CASSSLTGDPDTQYF. The CDR3 nucleotides read TGTGCCAGCAGCTCGTTGACAGGGGATCCAGATACGCAGTATTTT.

The table lists this clonotype with a few counts. One end of the junction fails to match germline, which may point to a read error. V gene TRBV28 combines with J gene TRBJ2-5; TRBD1 aligns across 11 bases. Per the germline V gene, CDR1 is MDHEN and CDR2 is SYDVKM. This CDR3 has 18 residues. The CDR3 region has the DNA TGTGCCGGCAGTTTAGGCCGGTTCGGACAGGGGGCCGGGGAGACCCAGTACTTC. Protein: CAGSLGRFGQGAGETQYF. The whole variable domain, filled in from reference TRBV28 and TRBJ2-5, reads DVKVTQSSRYLVKRTGEKVFLECVQDMDHENMFWYRQDPGLGLRLIYFSYDVKMKEKGDIPEGYSVSREKKERFSLILESASTNQTSMYLCAGSLGRFGQGAGETQYFGPGTRLLVL.

As regards this clonotype: This could be a read error, since a much larger clone is one nucleotide away. The chain uses TRBV6-2 or TRBV6-3 and TRBJ2-7; D might be TRBD2 (6 bases). In germline, CDR1 is MNHEY, CDR2 SVGEGT. The CDR3 is made up of 14 amino acids. The CDR3 DNA follows: TGTGTCAGCAGTTACTCGTACTCCGGGGGCGAGCAGTACTTC. It specifies CVSSYSYSGGEQYF.

This clonotype was counted ten times or more. The rearrangement joins TRBV4-2 to TRBJ2-3, with D hard to call. V gave up 0 bases and J gave up 4 bases, with 5 bases separating them. Germline V gene data show CDR1 as LGHNA and CDR2 as YNFKEQ. The CDR3 totals 13 residues. This CDR3 is CASSQDDPDTQYF. The CDR3 DNA follows: TGTGCCAGCAGCCAAGATGACCCAGATACGCAGTATTTT.

This clonotype appeared a few times. J is TRBJ1-4 and V is TRBV12-3 or TRBV12-4, with 12 bases fitting TRBD1. The CDR3 length is 16 residues. J was trimmed by 7 bases and V by 5 bases; bases with no gene match: 8. CDR3 DNA sequence: TGTGCCAGCAGTCACCGGGACAGGGGGCGAGGTGAAAAACTGTTTTTT. It codes for CASSHRDRGRGEKLFF.

This clonotype was seen ten or more times. The chain joins TRBV6-5 to TRBJ2-7; no clear D gene. Trimming took off 4 bases at V and 2 bases at J, with 12 bases between the two ends. Looked up from germline, CDR1 is MNHEY and CDR2 is SVGAGI. The CDR3 consists of 14 residues. The CDR3: CASSSPRGTYEQYF. For the CDR3, the DNA is TGTGCCAGCAGTTCCCCGCGAGGCACCTACGAGCAGTACTTC.

This clonotype occurred a few times. The chain has TRBV2 and TRBJ2-3, with 7 nucleotides matching TRBD2. V was pared by 0 bases and J by 6 bases, with 12 bases of the junction left unmatched. This CDR3 is 17 amino acids long. The V gene's germline CDR1 is SNHLY and CDR2 FYNNEI. The CDR3 sequence: CASSEALNSGGIDTQYF. The CDR3 coding sequence is TGTGCCAGCAGTGAAGCGCTTAATTCCGGGGGGATTGATACGCAGTATTTT.

On this clonotype itself: This may be a read error: a much more frequent sequence differs by one nucleotide. This chain links TRBV30 with TRBJ2-3, with a weak D call TRBD2 (5 bases). Germline values: CDR1 GTSNPN, CDR2 SVGIG (reference sequence). Trimming shortened V by 1 base and J by 4 bases, and 12 bases separated the two germline ends. The CDR3 length is 14 residues. CDR3 DNA: TGTGCCTGGAGTGAAATGGATAGCGCAGATACGCAGTATTTT. Amino acids: CAWSEMDSADTQYF. The full variable domain, its missing parts supplied by reference TRBV30 and TRBJ2-3, is SQTIHQWPATLVQPVGSPLSLECTVEGTSNPNLYWYRQAAGRGLQLLFYSVGIGQISSEVPQNLSASRPQDRQFILSSKKLLLSDSGFYLCAWSEMDSADTQYFGPGTRLTVL.

This clonotype was detected many times. This chain joins TRBV20-1 and TRBJ1-2; maybe TRBD1 (6 bases). CDR1 DFQATT and CDR2 SNEGSKA come from the germline V gene (reference sequence). V dropped 6 bases and J dropped 4 bases, with 9 bases sitting between them. This CDR3 is built from 11 residues. CDR3 sequence: CSARDIYGYTF. CDR3 sequence (DNA): TGCAGTGCACGGGACATCTATGGCTACACCTTC.

A word on this clonotype: A much larger clone sits a single nucleotide away, making a read error possible. V usage is TRBV28 and J usage is TRBJ1-1; D unresolved. V lost 10 bases and J lost 7, with 19 bases in between. The CDR3 sequence is 13 residues long. Looked up from germline, CDR1 is MDHEN and CDR2 is SYDVKM. The CDR3 sequence: CATQSGYRIEAFF. As DNA, the CDR3 is TGTGCCACCCAGTCGGGGTATCGCATTGAAGCTTTCTTT.

To note about this clonotype: A much more abundant neighbour one base away suggests this may be a read error. The conserved phenylalanine or tryptophan is not found at the CDR3 terminus, so this likely reflects a read error. The chain uses TRBV24-1 and TRBJ2-1; 8 positions agree with TRBD2. Trimming cost V 0 bases and J 3 bases; bases outside gene matches: 0. The CDR3 is made up of 15 amino acids. Per germline, CDR1 KGHDR and CDR2 SFDVKD. The CDR3 DNA reads TGTGCCACCAGTGATTTGGGGACTAGCTACAATGAGCAGTTCCTC. Translation: CATSDLGTSYNEQFL.

This clonotype was recorded many times. The V gene is TRBV27, the J gene TRBJ1-1; TRBD1 might be the D (5 bases). This CDR3 has 13 amino acids. Trimming shortened V by 5 bases and J by 4 bases, and 11 bases separated the two germline ends. Germline V gives CDR1 MNHEY, CDR2 SMNVEV (reference sequence). CDR3 sequence: CASSPFQGTEAFF. As DNA, the CDR3 is TGTGCCAGCAGTCCTTTTCAGGGCACTGAAGCTTTCTTT.

The chain employs TRBV4-1 and TRBJ2-1; 9 nucleotides align to TRBD2. V gave up 2 bases and J gave up 8 bases; unmatched junction bases: 13. Germline values: CDR1 MGHRA, CDR2 YSYEKL. The CDR3 loop spans 17 amino acids. CDR3 region: CASSQLILAGKYDEQFF. The CDR3 DNA reads TGCGCCAGCAGCCAATTGATCCTAGCGGGGAAATACGATGAGCAGTTCTTC.

This clonotype was detected only a few times. CDR3 sequence (DNA): TGTGCCAGCAGTTCAGGACAGGCCGCCGGGACCCAGTACTTC. Protein sequence: CASSSGQAAGTQYF. The V and J genes are TRBV27 and TRBJ2-5, with 7 bases matching TRBD1. The CDR3 loop spans 14 amino acids. V dropped 4 bases and J dropped 7; count of bases not matched to a gene: 9. The germline gives CDR1 MNHEY, CDR2 SMNVEV (reference sequence).